This TCR beta chain was identified during a study of sequential checkpoint blockade in melanoma. Looking at the study overall: First-line arms were nivolumab then ipilimumab, or the reverse, randomized 1:1. After both sequences, patients received maintenance nivolumab.

Sample treatment: randomized to nivolumab then ipilimumab (arm A) or the reverse (arm B). No patient had prior DNA-damaging chemotherapy. Live CD3+CD8+ CD19− CD56− cells were sorted from PBMCs. As concerns this clone: The same CDR3 is also encoded by other DNA sequences in this sample.

CDR1 is SGHTA, CDR2 FQGTGA, per germline. With 1 base removed from V and 5 bases from J, the gap between germline ends came to 11 bases. There are 14 residues in the CDR3. The method was immunoSEQ multiplex PCR; TCRdb's version includes in-frame clones alone and lacks a portion of them. This table holds about 9,900 clones, around two thirds found once. The TCR sequence derives from a human donor with melanoma. The chain recombines TRBV7-3 with TRBJ2-5, with a possible D match to TRBD2 (7 bases). The sample consisted of CD8+ T cells sorted from blood (inferred from file names), taken from a patient given nivolumab and ipilimumab in sequence. The chain's CDR3 is CASSLMGGQETQYF. CDR3 sequence (DNA): TGTGCCAGCAGCTTAATGGGGGGGCAGGAGACCCAGTACTTC.